These T cell receptor beta chains were read from a single sample in a study. MiXCR, run by TCRdb on the 5' RACE reads, gives a single entry per CDR3 protein. The sample comprises 55,000 to 75,000 distinct CDR3 sequences, 25% to 35% of which are singletons, and about 2.3% rests with the top ten. The sequencing sample was made of tumor-infiltrating naive CD4+ T cells sorted from the breast tumor. The receptors originated from a female donor with breast cancer. The CDR3 runs from the conserved cysteine through the conserved F or W. The D gene is left open where the match is weak. The size field is filled for only some rows; it gives once, few, many or a size class.

j_gene	v_gene	d_gene	abundance	CDR3nt	CDR3aa
TRBJ1-1	TRBV20-1	TRBD1	few	TGCAGTACTAGAGATCCGGACAGGGGGAACACTGAAGCTTTCTTT	CSTRDPDRGNTEAFF
TRBJ2-2	TRBV7-2	TRBD1	NA	TGTGCCAGGGGAGACAGGGACGCGAACACCGGGGAGCTGTTTTTT	CARGDRDANTGELFF
TRBJ1-3	TRBV2	TRBD1	many	TGTGCCAGCAGCGAACAGGGGTTTCCTGGAAACACCATATATTTT	CASSEQGFPGNTIYF
TRBJ2-3	TRBV7-9	NA	few	TGTGCCAGCAGCTTAGATAGGACCGCAGATACGCAGTATTTT	CASSLDRTADTQYF
TRBJ1-4	TRBV29-1	NA	few	TGCAGCGTTTCGCAGGGGAGGTATGAAAAACTGTTTTTT	CSVSQGRYEKLFF
TRBJ1-1	TRBV6-5	TRBD1	many	TGTGCCAGCAAGAGACAGGGCACTGAAGCTTTCTTT	CASKRQGTEAFF
TRBJ2-7	TRBV5-1	TRBD1	NA	TGCGCCAGCAGCTTGGGACAGGGGAAGAGCGAGCAGTACTTC	CASSLGQGKSEQYF
TRBJ2-7	TRBV27	NA	few	TGTGCCAGCAGCAGGTGGGGCTACGAGCAGTACTTC	CASSRWGYEQYF
TRBJ2-7	TRBV6-6	NA	many	TGTGCCAGCAGTGTCGGACGTTCCTACGAGCAGTACTTC	CASSVGRSYEQYF
TRBJ1-3	TRBV5-1	NA	few	TGCGCCAGCAGCTTGCAGACTCCGGGACGTACACCCTCTGGAAACACCATATATTTT	CASSLQTPGRTPSGNTIYF
TRBJ1-1	TRBV7-9	NA	few	TGTGCCAGCAGCCCACGAGCGGGGAACACTGAAGCTTTCTTT	CASSPRAGNTEAFF
TRBJ2-3	TRBV20-1	NA	NA	TGCAGTGCTAGCCAGCCGAGCACAGATACGCAGTATTTT	CSASQPSTDTQYF
TRBJ1-2	TRBV6-5	TRBD1	NA	TGTGCCAGCAGTTACTCGGAGACAGGGGGATCTGGCTACACCTTC	CASSYSETGGSGYTF
TRBJ1-1	TRBV5-1	TRBD1	NA	TGCGCCAGCAGCTCGTACAGGGGGCTGGGGGTGAACACTGAAGCTTTCTTT	CASSSYRGLGVNTEAFF
TRBJ2-1	TRBV7-2	NA	few	TGTGCCAGCAGCTTAAACGGCGGGACGTGGTTGTTCTTC	CASSLNGGTWLFF
TRBJ2-1	TRBV27	NA	NA	TGTGCCAGCAGTTCACTAGTTAACAATGAGCAGTTCTTC	CASSSLVNNEQFF
TRBJ2-1	TRBV29-1	NA	many	TGCAGCGTTGTAGGTGGGAGCCTATCCTACAATGAGCAGTTCTTC	CSVVGGSLSYNEQFF
TRBJ1-3	TRBV4-1	NA	many	TGCGCCAGCAGCCCCACTCAGGGCCCTGGAAACACCATATATTTT	CASSPTQGPGNTIYF
TRBJ2-7	TRBV7-2	TRBD1	many	TGTGCCAGCAGACAAAGTCGCGGACAGGGAGGAGGCGAGCAGTACTTC	CASRQSRGQGGGEQYF
TRBJ2-1	TRBV11-3	NA	few	TGTGCCAGCAGCCAGACCCGTTTTGGGTCCCGCTCCTACAATGAGCAGTTCTTC	CASSQTRFGSRSYNEQFF
TRBJ2-1	TRBV20-1	NA	NA	TGCAGTGCTACTTTAGGGTGGCGGGGCATTAATGAGCAGTTCTTC	CSATLGWRGINEQFF
TRBJ1-3	TRBV7-2	NA	many	TGTGCCAGCACCAACTCTGGAAACACCATATATTTT	CASTNSGNTIYF
TRBJ2-5	TRBV6-2/TRBV6-3	NA	few	TGTGCCAGCAGTTACATATCGGGGAAGGGGGGACAAGAGACCCAGTACTTC	CASSYISGKGGQETQYF
TRBJ1-1	TRBV18	TRBD1	NA	TGTGCCAGCTCCGCCGCACAGGGGGCCGGCACTGAAGCTTTCTTT	CASSAAQGAGTEAFF
TRBJ2-1	TRBV7-9	TRBD1	few	TGTGCCAGCAGCCCGCGAGGGGGACAGGGGTGGTGGTCGGGCAATGAGCAGTTCTTC	CASSPRGGQGWWSGNEQFF
TRBJ2-1	TRBV12-3/TRBV12-4	NA	NA	TGTGCCAGCAGTTTAGGTCCGCAGGTATTGAATGAGCAGTTCTTC	CASSLGPQVLNEQFF
TRBJ2-7	TRBV18	NA	NA	TGTGCCAGCTCACCAGGTGGCGGGGCAAAGACTTACGAGCAGTACTTC	CASSPGGGAKTYEQYF
TRBJ2-7	TRBV6-1	NA	NA	TGTGCCAGCACTGAAATGTACGAGCAGTACTTC	CASTEMYEQYF
TRBJ1-1	TRBV12-3/TRBV12-4	NA	few	TGTGCCAGCGGTGGGACCCCCGGCTTAGCTTTCTTT	CASGGTPGLAFF
TRBJ2-3	TRBV25-1	TRBD2	NA	TGTGCCAGCAGTGAATACGGGGGGGCAGATACGCAGTATTTT	CASSEYGGADTQYF
TRBJ2-2	TRBV5-1	TRBD2	NA	TGCGCCAGCAGCTCCTATACTAGCGGGATTAACACCGGGGAGCTGTTTTTT	CASSSYTSGINTGELFF
TRBJ2-5	TRBV20-1	NA	few	TGCAGTGCCCGTCCCGTTGGGACGCAAGAGACCCAGTACTTC	CSARPVGTQETQYF
TRBJ1-2	TRBV6-6	NA	NA	TGTGCCAGCAGTTACTCGAGAGGGAACTATGGCTGCACCTTC	CASSYSRGNYGCTF
TRBJ2-1	TRBV5-1	TRBD2	few	TGCGCCAGCAGCGCGGGGGGGACTAATGGCAATGAGCAGTTCTTC	CASSAGGTNGNEQFF
TRBJ1-2	TRBV3-1	TRBD1	NA	TGTGCCAGCAGCCCCCGGGGCAGGGGGCCTTATGGCTACACCTTC	CASSPRGRGPYGYTF
TRBJ2-7	TRBV4-1	TRBD2	NA	TGCGCCAGCAGCCAGCTTCTAGCGGGAGTCTACGAGCAGCACTTC	CASSQLLAGVYEQHF
TRBJ1-2	TRBV5-1	NA	NA	TGCGCCAGCAGCTTGGAGAGTTCCTATGGCTACACCTTC	CASSLESSYGYTF
TRBJ1-1	TRBV11-1	NA	few	TGTGCCAGCAGCCCCCCGGGAGCGTTGGGCACTGAAGCTTTCTTT	CASSPPGALGTEAFF
TRBJ1-3	TRBV4-1	NA	NA	TGCGCCAGCAGCCCCGGGACCCTCGTCACCATATATTTT	CASSPGTLVTIYF
TRBJ1-2	TRBV7-2	NA	few	TGTGCCAGCAGCTTGCATATCGGTGGGTCTAACTATAGCTACACCTTC	CASSLHIGGSNYSYTF
TRBJ1-3	TRBV5-1	TRBD1	NA	TGCGCCAGCAGCTTGGCCCCGGGACAGGGCAACGGAAACACCATATATTTT	CASSLAPGQGNGNTIYF
TRBJ2-7	TRBV4-1	NA	NA	TGCGCCAGCAGCCAAGATAGGCAGGGCAAGTACGAGCAGTACTTC	CASSQDRQGKYEQYF
TRBJ2-1	TRBV6-5	TRBD1	few	TGTGCCAGCAGTACCGGACAGGGCACTGAGCAGTTCTTC	CASSTGQGTEQFF
TRBJ2-1	TRBV20-1	TRBD2	few	TGCAGTGCTGAAGGGACTAGCGCTTGGGAGCAGTTCTTC	CSAEGTSAWEQFF
TRBJ1-2	TRBV3-1	TRBD1	few	TGTGCCAGCAGCCACGGGGACAGGGTTTCCTATGGCTACACCTTC	CASSHGDRVSYGYTF
TRBJ2-2	TRBV4-2	TRBD2	once	TGTGTCAGCAGCCAAGCTCCGGGACTAGCGGGAGGCGGTACCGGGGAGCTGTTTTTT	CVSSQAPGLAGGGTGELFF
TRBJ2-3	TRBV12-3/TRBV12-4	TRBD2	NA	TGTGCCAGCAGCCGACTTAGCGGGAGGGCCGGAGATACGCAGTATTTT	CASSRLSGRAGDTQYF
TRBJ2-1	TRBV20-1	NA	few	TGCAGTGCTAGGATTCTTATGGCGCGGCGGGATGAGCAGTTCTTC	CSARILMARRDEQFF
TRBJ2-2	TRBV9	NA	medium-sized	TGTGCCAGCAGCCCGATTCCGGGCACCGGGGAGCTGTTTTTT	CASSPIPGTGELFF
TRBJ2-5	TRBV11-3	NA	few	TGTGCCAGCAGCTTAGGCGGCGGACAAGAGACCCAGTACTTC	CASSLGGGQETQYF
TRBJ2-5	TRBV7-2	NA	NA	TGTGCCAGCAATCGACCCAGGACGGGGAAAGAGACCCAGTACTTC	CASNRPRTGKETQYF
TRBJ1-2	TRBV20-1	TRBD1	NA	TGCAGTGCCCCAGAAGTCGGCAACAGGGGGACTGGCTACACCTTC	CSAPEVGNRGTGYTF
TRBJ1-1	TRBV6-2/TRBV6-3	NA	many	TGTGCCAGCAGTAAACGGGCCCGGAACACTGAAGCTTTCTTT	CASSKRARNTEAFF
TRBJ2-3	TRBV5-1	NA	NA	TGCGCCAGCAGCCCAATACAAGGCGACACAGATACGCAGTATTTT	CASSPIQGDTDTQYF
TRBJ2-3	TRBV9	TRBD2	NA	TGTGCCAGCAGCGCCCTCCCCCTAACTAGCGGGAGAACAGATACGCAGTATTTT	CASSALPLTSGRTDTQYF
TRBJ1-6	TRBV20-1	NA	few	TGCAGTGCTAGAGAGATACAGGGACCCCGCTCACCCCTCCACTTT	CSAREIQGPRSPLHF
TRBJ2-1	TRBV4-1	TRBD1	many	TGCGCCAGCAGCCAAGAGCGCGGGACAGGGGATGAGCAGTTCTTC	CASSQERGTGDEQFF
TRBJ2-5	TRBV7-7	TRBD1	few	TGTGCCAGCAGCAATACAGGGGGCGAAGAGACCCAGTACTTC	CASSNTGGEETQYF
TRBJ2-1	TRBV30	TRBD2	NA	TGTGCCTGGAGTGTGACTAGCGGGACCAATGAGCAGTTCTTC	CAWSVTSGTNEQFF